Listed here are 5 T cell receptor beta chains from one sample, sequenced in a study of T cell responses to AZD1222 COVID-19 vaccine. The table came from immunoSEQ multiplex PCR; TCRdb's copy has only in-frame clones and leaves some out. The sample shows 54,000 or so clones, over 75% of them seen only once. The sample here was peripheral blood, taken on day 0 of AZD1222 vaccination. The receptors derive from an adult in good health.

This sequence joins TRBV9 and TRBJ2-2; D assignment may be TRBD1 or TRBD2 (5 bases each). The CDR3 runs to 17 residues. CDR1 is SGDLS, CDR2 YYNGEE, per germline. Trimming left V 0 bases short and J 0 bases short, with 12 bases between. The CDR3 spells CASSVAKGTANTGELFF. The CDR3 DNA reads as TGTGCCAGCAGCGTAGCTAAAGGGACGGCGAACACCGGGGAGCTGTTTTTT.

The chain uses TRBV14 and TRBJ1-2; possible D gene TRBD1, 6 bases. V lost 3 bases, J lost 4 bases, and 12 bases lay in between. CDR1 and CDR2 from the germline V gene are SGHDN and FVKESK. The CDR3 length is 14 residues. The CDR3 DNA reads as TGTGCCAGCAGCCAGGGGACATATGGCTATGGCTACACCTTC. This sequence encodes CASSQGTYGYGYTF.

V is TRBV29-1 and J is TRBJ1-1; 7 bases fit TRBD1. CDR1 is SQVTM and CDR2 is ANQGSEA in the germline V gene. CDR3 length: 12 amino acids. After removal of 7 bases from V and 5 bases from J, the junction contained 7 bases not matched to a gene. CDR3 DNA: TGCAGCGCCCCCTCACAGGGGACTGAAGCTTTCTTT. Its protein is CSAPSQGTEAFF.

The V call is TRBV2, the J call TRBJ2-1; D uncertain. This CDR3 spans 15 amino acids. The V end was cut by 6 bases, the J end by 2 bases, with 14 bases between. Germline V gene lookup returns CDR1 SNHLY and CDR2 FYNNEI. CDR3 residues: CASSPTQWPYNEQFF. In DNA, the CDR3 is TGTGCCAGCAGCCCTACGCAGTGGCCCTACAATGAGCAGTTCTTC.

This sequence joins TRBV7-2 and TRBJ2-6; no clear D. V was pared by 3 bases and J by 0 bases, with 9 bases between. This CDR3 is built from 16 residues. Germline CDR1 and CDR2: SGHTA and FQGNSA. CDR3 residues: CASSFDSNSGANVLTF. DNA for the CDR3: TGTGCCAGCAGCTTCGACTCCAACTCTGGGGCCAACGTCCTGACTTTC.